The 17 T cell receptor beta chains reported below all come from one sample, sequenced in a study of cytomegalovirus exposure and HLA in healthy donors (dated by TCRdb to the late 2010s). The library was built by means of the immunoSEQ multiplex PCR assay. A mixture of 60 forward primers for TCR Vbeta segments and 13 reverse primers for TCR Jbeta segments was used in the multiplex PCR. TCRdb's version of the immuneACCESS table is confined to in-frame rearrangements and falls short of the full clone set. An unresolved V gene accounts for under half of the shortfall where checked; the remainder is of unknown origin. Present in this sample are around 130,000 clones, about 74% of which were seen just once. Clones ranked in the top ten supply 6.6% of the sample. The sample was PBMCs. The receptors come from a man aged 35 to 55 in good health and CMV-seropositive.

This chain links TRBV15 with TRBJ2-4; 10 positions agree with TRBD1. The germline CDR1 and CDR2 sequences are LNHNV and YYDKDF (reference sequence). This CDR3 comprises 19 residues. V trimming: 3 bases; J trimming: 1 base; junction bases outside the gene matches: 12. This chain's CDR3 is CATSSDRGLLILAKNIQYF. In DNA form, the CDR3 reads TGTGCCACCAGCAGCGACAGGGGGCTCTTGATACTGGCCAAAAACATTCAGTACTTC.

The chain is built from TRBV9 and TRBJ1-1; a possible D gene is TRBD1 (5 bases). V was shortened by 0 bases and J by 4 bases, with 10 bases between the two germline ends. In germline, CDR1 is SGDLS, CDR2 YYNGEE. CDR3 length equals 14 residues. The CDR3 is CASSVAFRGTEAFF. CDR3 bases: TGTGCCAGCAGCGTAGCTTTTAGGGGCACTGAAGCTTTCTTT.

This chain connects TRBV5-1 to TRBJ2-1; TRBD1 matches 7 bases. Germline-derived CDR1 and CDR2 are SGHRS and YFSETQ. The CDR3 loop spans 17 amino acids. Losses at the gene ends were 0 bases for V and 4 bases for J; bases not matched to a gene: 10. The CDR3 is CASSLASSGQRYNEQFF. CDR3 sequence (DNA): TGCGCCAGCAGCTTGGCCAGTTCGGGACAGCGGTACAATGAGCAGTTCTTC.

The chain combines TRBV5-5 with TRBJ2-2, with D possibly TRBD1 on 5 matching bases. Between the trimmed V and J ends, which lost 1 base and 0 bases, there was a span of 10 bases. CDR3 length: 16 residues. The germline V gene has CDR1 SGHKS and CDR2 YYEKEE (reference sequence). CDR3 coding DNA: TGTGCCAGCAGCTTGCCAGGGCCCGCGAACACCGGGGAGCTGTTTTTT. Amino acid sequence: CASSLPGPANTGELFF.

Concerning this clone: Additional DNA sequences in this sample encode the identical CDR3. The chain carries TRBV5-1 and TRBJ1-2, with 10 positions matching TRBD1. The V gene end was trimmed by 0 bases and the J gene end by 2 bases; junction bases not matched to a gene: 1. Germline values: CDR1 SGHRS, CDR2 YFSETQ. CDR3 length: 15 residues. DNA for the CDR3: TGCGCCAGCAGCTTGGCGGGACAGGGGAACTATGGCTACACCTTC. Amino acid sequence: CASSLAGQGNYGYTF.

This sequence joins TRBV4-2 and TRBJ2-7; weak D call: TRBD2 (5 bases). CDR3 length: 14 amino acids. With 3 bases removed from V and 0 bases from J, the gap between germline ends came to 9 bases. Germline assignment: CDR1 LGHNA and CDR2 YNFKEQ. The CDR3 loop is CASSHTGSSYEQYF. CDR3 DNA sequence: TGTGCCAGCAGCCATACGGGGTCCTCCTACGAGCAGTACTTC.

This clone has only a few counts. This sequence joins TRBV7-2 and TRBJ2-5; the match to TRBD2 covers 7 bases. J gave up 2 bases and V 5 bases, and 11 bases lay outside the gene matches. The CDR3 spans 16 residues. CDR1 and CDR2 (germline): SGHTA, FQGNSA. The CDR3 reads CASSPPYFSGQETQYF. Written as DNA, the CDR3 is TGTGCCAGCAGCCCCCCCTACTTTAGCGGGCAAGAGACCCAGTACTTC.

CDR3 loop: CASSTIDSTEAFF. In DNA, the CDR3 is TGTGCCAGCAGCACGATAGACAGCACTGAAGCTTTCTTT. The chain combines TRBV28 with TRBJ1-1, with a tentative D call TRBD1 (5 bases). Per germline, CDR1 MDHEN and CDR2 SYDVKM. Deletions cut 6 bases from V and 4 bases from J, with 12 bases between. The length of the CDR3 is 13 residues.

V is TRBV10-3 and J is TRBJ1-2, with 9 bases matching TRBD1. Unmatched junction bases numbered 12, after V lost 10 bases and J lost 0 bases. The CDR3 totals 16 residues. From germline, CDR1 is ENHRY and CDR2 SYGVKD. CDR3 loop: CATKDRGWLANYGYTF. CDR3 in DNA: TGTGCCACCAAAGACAGGGGGTGGCTTGCTAACTATGGCTACACCTTC.

This clone was recorded a few times. This chain joins TRBV27 and TRBJ2-1; 9 nucleotides align to TRBD2. CDR1 and CDR2 (germline): MNHEY, SMNVEV (reference sequence). The CDR3 has 15 residues. J was trimmed by 12 bases and V by 3 bases; bases with no gene match: 12. The CDR3 reads CASSLEALREGRQFF. CDR3 sequence (DNA): TGTGCCAGCAGTTTGGAGGCTTTGCGGGAGGGTCGGCAGTTCTTC.

This chain joins TRBV7-8 and TRBJ1-5, with 7 bases matching TRBD1. Germline V gives CDR1 SGHVS, CDR2 FQNEAQ. There are 15 residues in the CDR3. V gave up 5 bases and J gave up 4 bases; unmatched junction bases: 8. CDR3 bases: TGTGCCAGCAGCCTCCGACAGGGCCTGAATCAGCCCCAGCATTTT. Its protein product is CASSLRQGLNQPQHF. Supplemented by reference TRBV7-8 and TRBJ1-5, the full variable domain reads GAGVSQSPRYKVAKRGQDVALRCDPISGHVSLFWYQQALGQGPEFLTYFQNEAQLDKSGLPSDRFFAERPEGSVSTLKIQRTQQEDSAVYLCASSLRQGLNQPQHFGDGTRLSIL.

V is TRBV7-9 and J is TRBJ1-2; D might be TRBD1 (6 bases). This CDR3 has 13 residues. Trimming took off 2 bases at V and 6 bases at J, with 10 bases between the two ends. The germline V gene encodes CDR1 SEHNR and CDR2 FQNEAQ (reference sequence). Written as DNA, the CDR3 is TGTGCCAGCAGCTTACAACAGGGCGATGGCTACACCTTC. Its translation: CASSLQQGDGYTF.

The chain recombines TRBV10-3 with TRBJ2-3; 9 nucleotides align to TRBD2. CDR3 length: 17 residues. Per the germline V gene, CDR1 is ENHRY and CDR2 is SYGVKD. J was trimmed by 1 base and V by 4 bases; bases with no gene match: 9. This CDR3 reads CAISAPLAGKGTDTQYF. DNA of the CDR3: TGTGCCATCAGTGCCCCCCTAGCGGGGAAGGGCACAGATACGCAGTATTTT.

This clone showed up just once. The chain joins TRBV6-5 to TRBJ1-1; weak D call: TRBD1 (5 bases). Trimming cost V 2 bases and J 7 bases, with 8 bases left between them. Germline CDR1 and CDR2: MNHEY and SVGAGI. This CDR3 is built from 12 residues. CDR3 in DNA: TGTGCCAGCAGTTACCAGGGAAATGAAGCTTTCTTT. Translating gives CASSYQGNEAFF.

The genes are TRBV23-1 and TRBJ2-7, with 8 bases that match TRBD1. TRBV23-1 has ORF status, its function being uncertain. The CDR3 is made up of 16 amino acids. V lost 4 bases and J lost 0; bases outside the gene matches: 8. CDR3 sequence reads: CASSPPGTGYSYEQYF. The CDR3 nucleotides read TGCGCCAGCAGTCCACCTGGGACAGGATACTCCTACGAGCAGTACTTC.

The V and J genes are TRBV11-3 and TRBJ2-1; 8 bases are shared with TRBD2. This CDR3 contains 16 residues. V was pared by 3 bases and J by 7 bases, with 11 bases of the junction left unmatched. Germline-derived CDR1 and CDR2 are SGHNT and YENEEA. CDR3 protein: CASSFSAIAGRNEQFF. Here the CDR3 DNA reads TGTGCCAGCAGCTTCAGTGCCATAGCGGGGCGGAATGAGCAGTTCTTC.

The gene calls are TRBV10-3 and TRBJ2-1; 10 nucleotides match TRBD1. Germline V gene lookup returns CDR1 ENHRY and CDR2 SYGVKD. There are 18 residues in the CDR3. Trimming removed 4 bases from V and 6 bases from J; junction bases left unmatched: 15. CDR3 bases: TGTGCCATCAGTGTCAGTGGAGCACCGGGACAGGGGTCCAATGAGCAGTTCTTC. As protein: CAISVSGAPGQGSNEQFF.